The 5 T cell receptor beta chains listed next were all sequenced from one sample in a study of T cells after somatic rescue of genetic block. Repertoires were generated with immunoSEQ multiplex PCR, while TCRdb's copy carries only in-frame clones and drops some. The data hold about 67,000 clones, with around 90% observed a single time. The sample consisted of peripheral blood mononuclear cells (PBMCs). Receptor source: a man aged 40-55 years.

This chain connects TRBV19 to TRBJ2-3; D possibly corresponds to TRBD2 (7 bases). Germline CDR1 reads LNHDA; CDR2 reads SQIVND (reference sequence). The CDR3 contains 15 residues. V was trimmed by 3 bases and J by 7 bases, leaving 17 bases between them. The CDR3 here is CASSIGGGPGYTQYF. CDR3 nucleotides: TGTGCCAGTAGTATTGGGGGGGGGCCGGGCTATACGCAGTATTTT.

The chain employs TRBV19 and TRBJ2-1; TRBD1 aligns across 7 bases. Trimming took 3 bases from V and 9 from J; bases not matched to a gene: 8. Germline assignment: CDR1 LNHDA and CDR2 SQIVND (reference sequence). The CDR3 consists of 14 residues. The CDR3 nucleotides read TGTGCCAGTAGTATCTTTCGAGGGGGCGGTGAGCAGTTCTTC. Translated, it gives CASSIFRGGGEQFF.

This clone appeared a few times. The gene calls are TRBV30 and TRBJ1-5, with TRBD1 matching 8 bases. Trimming took 2 bases from V and 6 from J; bases not matched to a gene: 9. The CDR3 runs to 15 residues. Germline V gene lookup returns CDR1 GTSNPN and CDR2 SVGIG (reference sequence). In DNA, the CDR3 is TGTGCCTGGAGTATCCCCAGGGGGCTCAGTCAGCCCCAGCATTTT. It specifies CAWSIPRGLSQPQHF.

This clone was found once. The rearrangement joins TRBV5-4 to TRBJ2-7; a possible D gene is TRBD2 (5 bases). Trimming removed 4 bases at V and 3 bases at J, with 14 bases between. Germline loops: CDR1 SGHNT, CDR2 YYREEE (reference sequence). The CDR3 sequence is 14 residues long. The CDR3 DNA sequence: TGTGCCAGCAGCATAGACGGGATCCTCTACGAGCAGTACTTC. This codes for CASSIDGILYEQYF. Drawing the rest from reference TRBV5-4 and TRBJ2-7, the complete variable domain is ETGVTQSPTHLIKTRGQQVTLRCSSQSGHNTVSWYQQALGQGPQFIFQYYREEENGRGNFPPRFSGLQFPNYSSELNVNALELDDSALYLCASSIDGILYEQYFGPGTRLTVT.

This chain connects TRBV27 to TRBJ2-1; D remains unclear. The germline gives CDR1 MNHEY, CDR2 SMNVEV (reference sequence). This CDR3 comprises 16 residues. Trimming took 5 bases from V and 3 from J, leaving 17 bases between them. CDR3 in amino acids: CASSPIGLGNYNEQFF. Written as DNA, the CDR3 is TGTGCCAGCAGTCCAATTGGGCTAGGCAACTACAATGAGCAGTTCTTC.